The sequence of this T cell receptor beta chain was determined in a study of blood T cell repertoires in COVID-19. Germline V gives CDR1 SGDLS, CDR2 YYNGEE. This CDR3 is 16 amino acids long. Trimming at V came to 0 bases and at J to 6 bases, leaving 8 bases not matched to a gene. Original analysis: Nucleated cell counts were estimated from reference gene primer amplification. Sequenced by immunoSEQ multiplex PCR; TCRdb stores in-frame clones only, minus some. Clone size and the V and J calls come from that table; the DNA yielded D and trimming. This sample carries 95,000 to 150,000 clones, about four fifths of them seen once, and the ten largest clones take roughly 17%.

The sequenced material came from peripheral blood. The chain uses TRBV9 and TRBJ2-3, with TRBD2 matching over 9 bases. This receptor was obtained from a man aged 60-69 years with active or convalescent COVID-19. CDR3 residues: CASSVGDSGRRDTQYF. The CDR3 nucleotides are TGTGCCAGCAGCGTAGGGGATAGCGGGAGAAGGGATACGCAGTATTTT.